These T cell receptor beta chains were read from a single sample in a study of cytomegalovirus exposure and HLA in healthy donors. Sequenced by immunoSEQ multiplex PCR; TCRdb stores in-frame clones only, minus some. The data show fewer than 250,000 clones, roughly 82% seen once. Sequencing was carried out using PBMCs. These TCRs come from a man between 35 and 55 years old in good health and CMV-seropositive. CDR3s include the opening cysteine and the closing phenylalanine or tryptophan. A D gene is named only where the DNA matches it firmly. Expanded clones are given a class, and other clones once, few, many or no size at all.

clone size: -
V gene: TRBV27
J gene: TRBJ1-2
D gene: -
CDR3 protein: CASRGGTTSYGYTF
CDR3 DNA: TGTGCCAGCAGGGGGGGGACAACCTCCTATGGCTACACCTTC

clone size: -
V gene: TRBV2
J gene: TRBJ2-4
D gene: -
CDR3 protein: CASSELGQGLAKNIQYF
CDR3 DNA: TGTGCCAGCAGTGAATTAGGGCAGGGGTTAGCCAAAAACATTCAGTACTTC

clone size: few
V gene: TRBV27
J gene: TRBJ1-1
D gene: TRBD1
CDR3 protein: CASSPRDRGPNTEAFF
CDR3 DNA: TGTGCCAGCAGTCCCCGGGACAGGGGCCCGAACACTGAAGCTTTCTTT

clone size: -
V gene: TRBV6-1
J gene: TRBJ2-1
D gene: TRBD2
CDR3 protein: CASSTSGAFYNEQFF
CDR3 DNA: TGTGCCAGCAGCACTAGCGGAGCCTTCTACAATGAGCAGTTCTTC

clone size: -
V gene: TRBV19
J gene: TRBJ1-1
D gene: -
CDR3 protein: CASTREVGTEAFF
CDR3 DNA: TGTGCCAGTACCCGCGAGGTGGGCACTGAAGCTTTCTTT

clone size: -
V gene: TRBV6-6
J gene: TRBJ2-2
D gene: TRBD1
CDR3 protein: CASSSDRDTGELFF
CDR3 DNA: TGTGCCAGCAGTTCGGACAGGGACACCGGGGAGCTGTTTTTT

clone size: -
V gene: TRBV6-1
J gene: TRBJ2-1
D gene: TRBD1
CDR3 protein: CASTFDRGNNEQFF
CDR3 DNA: TGTGCCAGCACCTTCGACAGGGGTAACAATGAGCAGTTCTTC

clone size: -
V gene: TRBV7-2
J gene: TRBJ2-7
D gene: TRBD2
CDR3 protein: CASSLAVSYEQYF
CDR3 DNA: TGTGCCAGCAGTCTAGCGGTCTCCTACGAGCAGTACTTC

clone size: -
V gene: TRBV27
J gene: TRBJ2-7
D gene: -
CDR3 protein: CASSLFGGNEQYF
CDR3 DNA: TGTGCCAGCAGTTTATTCGGCGGGAACGAGCAGTACTTC

clone size: -
V gene: TRBV7-9
J gene: TRBJ1-1
D gene: -
CDR3 protein: CASSDDWELNTEAFF
CDR3 DNA: TGTGCCAGCAGCGACGATTGGGAGTTGAACACTGAAGCTTTCTTT

clone size: -
V gene: TRBV12-5
J gene: TRBJ1-5
D gene: -
CDR3 protein: CASGLDPRRTQHF
CDR3 DNA: TGTGCTAGTGGTTTGGATCCCCGGCGGACCCAGCATTTT

clone size: -
V gene: TRBV11-3
J gene: TRBJ1-2
D gene: TRBD1
CDR3 protein: CASSIGQGARYTF
CDR3 DNA: TGTGCCAGCAGCATTGGACAGGGGGCTCGCTACACCTTC

clone size: -
V gene: TRBV5-1
J gene: TRBJ2-5
D gene: TRBD2
CDR3 protein: CASSLETSGRGTQYF
CDR3 DNA: TGCGCCAGCAGCTTGGAGACTAGCGGGAGGGGGACCCAGTACTTC

clone size: -
V gene: TRBV7-9
J gene: TRBJ1-1
D gene: TRBD1
CDR3 protein: CASSLVYHRGLNTEAFF
CDR3 DNA: TGTGCCAGCAGCTTAGTTTACCACAGGGGGCTCAACACTGAAGCTTTCTTT

clone size: -
V gene: TRBV2
J gene: TRBJ2-4
D gene: TRBD1
CDR3 protein: CASSRDRADIQYF
CDR3 DNA: TGTGCCAGCAGTCGGGACAGGGCTGACATTCAGTACTTC

clone size: once
V gene: TRBV27
J gene: TRBJ1-1
D gene: TRBD1
CDR3 protein: CASTSHAGTVNTEAFF
CDR3 DNA: TGTGCCAGCACTTCCCACGCTGGGACAGTGAACACTGAAGCTTTCTTT

clone size: once
V gene: TRBV9
J gene: TRBJ2-2
D gene: -
CDR3 protein: CASSVGSGANTGELFF
CDR3 DNA: TGTGCCAGCAGCGTAGGTAGCGGCGCGAACACCGGGGAGCTGTTTTTT

clone size: few
V gene: TRBV5-4
J gene: TRBJ2-1
D gene: -
CDR3 protein: CASSPDSYNEQFF
CDR3 DNA: TGTGCCAGCAGCCCGGACAGCTACAATGAGCAGTTCTTC

clone size: medium-sized
V gene: TRBV25-1
J gene: TRBJ1-5
D gene: TRBD1
CDR3 protein: CASSARDRGQPQHF
CDR3 DNA: TGTGCCAGCAGTGCCCGGGACAGGGGACAGCCCCAGCATTTT

clone size: -
V gene: TRBV4-2
J gene: TRBJ1-5
D gene: -
CDR3 protein: CASSQDPSPMTGHSNQPQHF
CDR3 DNA: TGTGCCAGCAGCCAAGACCCCTCCCCTATGACAGGTCATAGCAATCAGCCCCAGCATTTT

clone size: -
V gene: TRBV25-1
J gene: TRBJ2-7
D gene: TRBD2
CDR3 protein: CASSGGLAGNYEQYF
CDR3 DNA: TGTGCCAGCAGTGGAGGACTAGCGGGTAACTACGAGCAGTACTTC

clone size: -
V gene: TRBV5-1
J gene: TRBJ2-1
D gene: TRBD2
CDR3 protein: CASSLELAGVDEQFF
CDR3 DNA: TGCGCCAGCAGCTTGGAGCTAGCGGGAGTGGATGAGCAGTTCTTC

clone size: -
V gene: TRBV5-1
J gene: TRBJ2-5
D gene: -
CDR3 protein: CASRQENQETQYF
CDR3 DNA: TGCGCCAGCAGACAGGAAAACCAAGAGACCCAGTACTTC

clone size: -
V gene: TRBV9
J gene: TRBJ1-3
D gene: TRBD1
CDR3 protein: CASSVGTGPHPGNTIYF
CDR3 DNA: TGTGCCAGCAGCGTAGGGACAGGGCCCCACCCTGGAAACACCATATATTTT

clone size: -
V gene: TRBV11-1
J gene: TRBJ2-7
D gene: -
CDR3 protein: CASSLGFGQQYF
CDR3 DNA: TGTGCCAGCAGCTTAGGATTTGGCCAGCAGTACTTC

clone size: few
V gene: TRBV19
J gene: TRBJ2-6
D gene: TRBD2
CDR3 protein: CASSPTSGRGSSGANVLTF
CDR3 DNA: TGTGCCAGTAGTCCGACCAGCGGGAGGGGAAGCTCTGGGGCCAACGTCCTGACTTTC

clone size: -
V gene: TRBV27
J gene: TRBJ2-1
D gene: TRBD2
CDR3 protein: CASTLGGLGGEQFF
CDR3 DNA: TGTGCCAGCACCCTCGGGGGACTAGGGGGTGAGCAGTTCTTC

clone size: -
V gene: TRBV10-3
J gene: TRBJ2-2
D gene: TRBD2
CDR3 protein: CAIGTSGGHTGELFF
CDR3 DNA: TGTGCCATCGGGACTAGCGGGGGACACACCGGGGAGCTGTTTTTT